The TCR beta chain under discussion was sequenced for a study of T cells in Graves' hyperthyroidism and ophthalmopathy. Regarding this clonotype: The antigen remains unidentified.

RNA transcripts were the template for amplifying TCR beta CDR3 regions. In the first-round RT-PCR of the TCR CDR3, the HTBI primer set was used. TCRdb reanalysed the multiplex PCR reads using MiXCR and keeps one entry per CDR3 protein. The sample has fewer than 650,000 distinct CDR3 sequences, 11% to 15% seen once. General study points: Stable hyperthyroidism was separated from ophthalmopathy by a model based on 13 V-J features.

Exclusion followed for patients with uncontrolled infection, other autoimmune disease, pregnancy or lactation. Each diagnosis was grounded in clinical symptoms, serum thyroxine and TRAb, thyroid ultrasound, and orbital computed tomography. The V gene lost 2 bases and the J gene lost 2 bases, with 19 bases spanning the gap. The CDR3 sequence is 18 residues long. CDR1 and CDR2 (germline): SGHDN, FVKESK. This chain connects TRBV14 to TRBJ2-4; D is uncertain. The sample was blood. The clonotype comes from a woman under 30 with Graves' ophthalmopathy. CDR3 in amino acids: CASSQLPFMRKTKNIQYF. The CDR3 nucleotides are TGTGCCAGCAGCCAATTACCCTTCATGAGGAAGACCAAAAACATTCAGTACTTC.